This TCR beta chain was observed in a study of blood T cells in healthy people across ages. Background on the study: There was about one barcoded beta molecule captured by template switching per two T cells.

Combining a sample-barcoded 5' primer with a J-beta primer mix, a second PCR ran for 7 to 11 cycles. Carrying 12 random nucleotides, a template-switch adaptor labeled each individual cDNA molecule. MiXCR, run by TCRdb on the 5' RACE reads, gives a single entry per CDR3 protein. The sample includes about 1.7 million distinct CDR3 sequences, 28% of them seen just once. About this clonotype itself: A read error is possible here, since a much larger clone lies one base away.

The CDR3 runs 15 residues. Germline V gene lookup returns CDR1 DFQATT and CDR2 SNEGSKA (reference sequence). The clonotype comes from a woman under 40 in good health. The specimen sequenced was blood. This chain links TRBV20-1 with TRBJ2-7, with 7 positions matching TRBD1. CDR3 loop: CSARPIDRATYEQHF. CDR3 nucleotides: TGCAGTGCTAGACCTATCGACAGGGCAACTTACGAGCAGCACTTC.